Presented here are 24 T cell receptor beta chains from one specimen sequenced in a study of response to subunit inactivated influenza vaccine. TCRdb recomputed calls from the RT-PCR reads with MiXCR, one row per CDR3 protein. The sample lists hundreds of thousands of distinct CDR3 sequences; around 15% were seen once. Here the sequenced sample was PBMCs from blood, taken around 14 days before vaccination. Receptor source: a middle-aged man who received an inactivated influenza vaccine.

The sample holds a few counts of this clonotype. The genes are TRBV28 and TRBJ2-5, with D maybe TRBD1 (5 bases). Germline-derived CDR1 and CDR2 are MDHEN and SYDVKM. The CDR3 is 15 residues long. The ends were cut back, 3 bases at V and 1 base at J, with 12 bases in the middle. The CDR3 sequence is CASSLPSQGQETQYF. The CDR3 DNA is TGTGCCAGCAGTTTGCCGTCCCAGGGCCAAGAGACCCAGTACTTC.

A few counts support this clonotype. The chain has TRBV30 and TRBJ2-1, with 8 bases lining up with TRBD2. Looked up from germline, CDR1 is GTSNPN and CDR2 is SVGIG (reference sequence). Trimming removed 6 bases from V and 8 bases from J; junction bases left unmatched: 9. This CDR3 comprises 13 residues. CDR3: CACSSGRFYEQFF. The CDR3 DNA sequence: TGTGCCTGCAGCAGCGGGAGATTCTATGAGCAGTTCTTC.

This chain uses TRBV6-2 or TRBV6-3 with TRBJ1-4; D ambiguous. The CDR3 is made up of 13 amino acids. V shed 7 bases and J shed 6 bases, with 12 bases lying between them. The germline CDR1 and CDR2 sequences are MNHEY and SVGEGT. This CDR3 reads CASTRRRDEKLFF. Written as DNA, the CDR3 is TGTGCCAGCACGCGACGGCGGGATGAAAAACTGTTTTTT.

This clonotype was observed a few times. The V gene is TRBV20-1, the J gene TRBJ2-5, with TRBD2 as a possible D gene (5 bases). Germline CDR1 and CDR2: DFQATT and SNEGSKA (reference sequence). Trimming removed 5 bases from V and 5 bases from J, with 9 bases in between. CDR3 length: 11 residues. The CDR3 nucleotides read TGCAGTGCTTTAGCGTCGGAGACCCAGTACTTC. Protein: CSALASETQYF.

In this sample, this clonotype turned up a few times. The rearrangement links TRBV5-1 to TRBJ2-1; D is possibly TRBD2 (5 bases). The V gene's germline CDR1 is SGHRS and CDR2 YFSETQ. This CDR3 comprises 15 residues. V dropped 2 bases and J dropped 0 bases, with 9 bases sitting between them. CDR3 sequence reads: CASSLAAASYNEQFF. The CDR3 region has the DNA TGCGCCAGCAGCTTAGCAGCGGCCTCCTACAATGAGCAGTTCTTC.

This sequence joins TRBV3-1 and TRBJ1-5; 9 bases align to TRBD1. The J segment lost 6 bases and the V segment lost 1 base, leaving 1 base of the junction unmatched. Germline V lookup: CDR1 LGHDT, CDR2 YNNKEL (reference sequence). The CDR3 covers 14 residues. CDR3 in DNA: TGTGCCAGCAGCCAAGCGACAGGGGGTCAGCCCCAGCATTTT. As protein: CASSQATGGQPQHF.

The CDR3 spells CASSLPRDRLYF. CDR3 bases: TGTGCCAGCAGTCTACCCCGGGACAGGTTGTACTTC. The chain recombines TRBV28 with TRBJ2-7, with 8 bases fitting TRBD1. The V gene end was trimmed by 5 bases and the J gene end by 12 bases; junction bases not matched to a gene: 9. Germline V lookup: CDR1 MDHEN, CDR2 SYDVKM. This CDR3 has 12 residues.

This clonotype was found many times. The chain couples TRBV20-1 to TRBJ2-3; TRBD2 agrees at 16 bases. Unmatched junction bases numbered 9, after V lost 2 bases and J lost 1 base. The CDR3 consists of 19 residues. CDR1 and CDR2 (germline): DFQATT, SNEGSKA (reference sequence). CDR3 in amino acids: CSARYARGTSGRGTDTQYF. CDR3 in DNA: TGCAGTGCTAGATACGCCCGGGGGACTAGCGGGAGGGGCACAGATACGCAGTATTTT.

J is TRBJ2-1 and V is TRBV4-2; 9 nucleotides agree with TRBD2. CDR1 LGHNA and CDR2 YNFKEQ come from the germline V gene. With 4 bases clipped from V and 0 bases from J, the junction kept 19 bases outside the gene matches. The CDR3 length is 21 residues. CDR3 protein: CASSRQTMRASGISSYNEQFF. For the CDR3, the DNA is TGTGCCAGCAGCCGTCAGACGATGAGGGCTAGCGGGATTTCCTCCTACAATGAGCAGTTCTTC.

The rearrangement joins TRBV11-2 to TRBJ2-2; a possible D gene is TRBD2 (6 bases). V lost 0 bases, J lost 5 bases, and 13 bases lay in between. CDR1 and CDR2 from the germline V gene are SGHAT and FQNNGV. The CDR3 totals 16 residues. This CDR3 is CASSLDSGTRTGELFF. As DNA, the CDR3 is TGTGCCAGCAGCTTAGATTCTGGGACTCGTACCGGGGAGCTGTTTTTT.

The chain joins TRBV7-2 to TRBJ2-5; D ambiguous. Trimming took off 4 bases at V and 5 bases at J, with 11 bases between the two ends. CDR1 and CDR2 from the germline V gene are SGHTA and FQGNSA. The CDR3 is made up of 13 amino acids. CDR3 loop: CASSSRFGETQYF. The CDR3 nucleotides are TGTGCCAGCAGCTCACGGTTCGGGGAGACCCAGTACTTC.

The V call is TRBV7-2, the J call TRBJ2-6, with a tentative D call TRBD2 (5 bases). Trimming removed 3 bases at V and 2 bases at J, with 11 bases between. This CDR3 comprises 16 residues. The V gene's germline CDR1 is SGHTA and CDR2 FQGNSA. CDR3 sequence reads: CASSFTRDPGANVLTF. Written as DNA, the CDR3 is TGTGCCAGCAGCTTCACTAGGGATCCTGGGGCCAACGTCCTGACTTTC.

This clonotype was observed a handful of times. The chain uses TRBV18 and TRBJ2-1; possible D gene TRBD1, 5 bases. CDR1 and CDR2 (germline): KGHSH, LQKENI. CDR3 size: 16 residues. Trimming pared 3 bases from V and 5 bases from J, leaving 17 bases between. CDR3 DNA sequence: TGTGCCAGCTCACCCTTGACTCCTTTGGGGCACAATGAGCAGTTCTTC. Its translation: CASSPLTPLGHNEQFF.

This clonotype was detected only a few times. This rearrangement joins TRBV10-3 to TRBJ1-3; D is undetermined. Trimming left V 10 bases short and J 1 base short, with 11 bases between. Germline V gives CDR1 ENHRY, CDR2 SYGVKD. The CDR3 is 13 amino acids. CDR3 residues: CATADSSGNTIYF. DNA of the CDR3: TGTGCCACGGCGGACTCTTCTGGAAACACCATATATTTT.

This clonotype came up a few times. V gene TRBV5-4 combines with J gene TRBJ2-7, with D perhaps matching TRBD1 (5 bases). Trimming pared 0 bases from V and 5 bases from J, leaving 9 bases between. The CDR3 loop spans 13 amino acids. CDR1 and CDR2 (germline): SGHNT, YYREEE (reference sequence). DNA for the CDR3: TGTGCCAGCAGCTTGGACAGGTGGGACGAGCAGTACTTC. Translation: CASSLDRWDEQYF.

V usage is TRBV20-1 and J usage is TRBJ1-2; TRBD1 agrees at 7 bases. V lost 2 bases and J lost 7; bases outside the gene matches: 7. Germline V lookup: CDR1 DFQATT, CDR2 SNEGSKA (reference sequence). The CDR3 extends over 13 amino acids. Here the CDR3 reads CSARQGEPSGYTF. CDR3 bases: TGCAGTGCTAGACAGGGGGAACCGAGTGGCTACACCTTC.

There are many counts of this clonotype. The chain uses TRBV7-9 and TRBJ1-5; the D gene is possibly TRBD1 (5 bases). From germline, CDR1 is SEHNR and CDR2 FQNEAQ (reference sequence). The CDR3 contains 14 residues. Trimming stripped 5 bases from V and 7 bases from J, with 15 bases between. The CDR3 here is CASSASGTGQPQHF. The CDR3 nucleotides are TGTGCCAGCAGCGCCTCAGGGACGGGCCAGCCCCAGCATTTT.

In its sample, this clonotype was seen a few times. This chain links TRBV27 with TRBJ2-2; unclear D gene. This CDR3 has 13 residues. CDR1 and CDR2 from the germline V gene are MNHEY and SMNVEV (reference sequence). The V end was cut by 1 base, the J end by 9 bases, with 9 bases between. CDR3 amino acids: CASSLLGLRELFF. The CDR3, as DNA: TGTGCCAGCAGTTTATTAGGTCTGCGGGAGCTGTTTTTT.

In its sample, this clonotype was seen a few times. The V gene is TRBV7-9, the J gene TRBJ2-1, with 10 positions matching TRBD2. Germline CDR1 is SEHNR and CDR2 is FQNEAQ (reference sequence). Trimming took 2 bases from V and 4 from J; bases not matched to a gene: 5. This CDR3 region has 16 residues. In DNA form, the CDR3 reads TGTGCCAGCAGCTTACTACTAGCGGGAACTTACAATGAGCAGTTCTTC. The encoded protein is CASSLLLAGTYNEQFF.

This clonotype was seen ten or more times. CDR3 in DNA: TGCAGTGCTAGAGATCGACGATACAATGAGCAGTTCTTC. Protein: CSARDRRYNEQFF. V usage is TRBV20-1 and J usage is TRBJ2-1; no clear D. Germline assignment: CDR1 DFQATT and CDR2 SNEGSKA (reference sequence). The germline V and J ends were trimmed by 0 bases and 4 bases, with 7 bases remaining between them. This CDR3 has 13 residues.

This clonotype was picked up a small number of times. The chain employs TRBV27 and TRBJ2-2; 7 nucleotides match TRBD2. Germline assignment: CDR1 MNHEY and CDR2 SMNVEV (reference sequence). The CDR3 contains 14 residues. The V gene end was trimmed by 8 bases and the J gene end by 6 bases; junction bases not matched to a gene: 9. The CDR3 spells CASGTGTTPGELFF. CDR3 sequence (DNA): TGTGCCAGCGGAACCGGGACTACCCCCGGGGAGCTGTTTTTT.

This clonotype came up many times. The V gene is TRBV3-1, the J gene TRBJ1-1, with D possibly matching TRBD1 (5 bases). Germline CDR1 reads LGHDT; CDR2 reads YNNKEL (reference sequence). The length of the CDR3 is 17 residues. V was clipped by 0 bases and J by 4 bases, with 18 bases between them. CDR3 DNA sequence: TGTGCCAGCAGCCAAGATCTCTTATTTTATGGGGGCACTGAAGCTTTCTTT. It is translated as CASSQDLLFYGGTEAFF.

There are a few counts of this clonotype. V and J are TRBV20-1 and TRBJ2-5, with a tentative D call TRBD2 (5 bases). This CDR3 contains 13 residues. Germline CDR1 reads DFQATT; CDR2 reads SNEGSKA (reference sequence). V lost 2 bases to trimming and J lost 5 bases, with 12 bases between them. The DNA for the CDR3 is TGCAGTGCTAGATCCACTAGTAAGGAGACCCAGTACTTC. Its translation is CSARSTSKETQYF.

This clonotype was detected only a few times. This chain links TRBV2 with TRBJ2-1; D remains ambiguous. V lost 3 bases, J lost 5 bases, and 14 bases lay in between. CDR1 SNHLY and CDR2 FYNNEI come from the germline V gene. This CDR3 region has 15 residues. CDR3 nucleotide sequence: TGTGCCAGCAGTGATTGGGGTCTGGCGCACAATGAGCAGTTCTTC. Translated, it gives CASSDWGLAHNEQFF.